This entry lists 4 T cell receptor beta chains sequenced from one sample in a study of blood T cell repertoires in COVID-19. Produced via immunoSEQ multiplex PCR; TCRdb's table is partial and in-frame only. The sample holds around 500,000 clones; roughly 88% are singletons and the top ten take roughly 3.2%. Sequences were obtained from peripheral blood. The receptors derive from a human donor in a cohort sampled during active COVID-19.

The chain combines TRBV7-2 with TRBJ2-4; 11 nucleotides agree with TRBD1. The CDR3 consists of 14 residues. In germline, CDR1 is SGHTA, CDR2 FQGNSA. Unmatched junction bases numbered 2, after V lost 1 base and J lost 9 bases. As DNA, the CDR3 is TGTGCCAGCAGCTTAGGGGGGACAGGGGGCATTCAGTACTTC. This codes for CASSLGGTGGIQYF.

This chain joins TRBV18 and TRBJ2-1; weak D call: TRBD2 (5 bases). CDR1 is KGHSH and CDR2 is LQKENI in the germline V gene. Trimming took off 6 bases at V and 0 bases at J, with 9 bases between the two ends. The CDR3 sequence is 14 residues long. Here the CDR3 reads CASSSASSYNEQFF. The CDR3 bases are TGTGCCAGCTCTAGCGCAAGCTCCTACAATGAGCAGTTCTTC.

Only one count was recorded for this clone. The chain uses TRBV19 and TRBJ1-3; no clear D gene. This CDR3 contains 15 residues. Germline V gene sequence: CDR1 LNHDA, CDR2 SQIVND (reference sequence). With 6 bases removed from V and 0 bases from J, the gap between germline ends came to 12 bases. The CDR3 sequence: CASSTRAGSGNTIYF. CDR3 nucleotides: TGTGCCAGTAGCACTAGGGCAGGCTCTGGAAACACCATATATTTT.

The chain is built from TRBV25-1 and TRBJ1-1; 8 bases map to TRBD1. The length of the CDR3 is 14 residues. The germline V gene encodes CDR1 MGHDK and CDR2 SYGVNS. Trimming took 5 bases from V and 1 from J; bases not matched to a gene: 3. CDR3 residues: CASSSDRGNTEAFF. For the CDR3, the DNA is TGTGCCAGCAGTTCAGACAGGGGGAACACTGAAGCTTTCTTT.